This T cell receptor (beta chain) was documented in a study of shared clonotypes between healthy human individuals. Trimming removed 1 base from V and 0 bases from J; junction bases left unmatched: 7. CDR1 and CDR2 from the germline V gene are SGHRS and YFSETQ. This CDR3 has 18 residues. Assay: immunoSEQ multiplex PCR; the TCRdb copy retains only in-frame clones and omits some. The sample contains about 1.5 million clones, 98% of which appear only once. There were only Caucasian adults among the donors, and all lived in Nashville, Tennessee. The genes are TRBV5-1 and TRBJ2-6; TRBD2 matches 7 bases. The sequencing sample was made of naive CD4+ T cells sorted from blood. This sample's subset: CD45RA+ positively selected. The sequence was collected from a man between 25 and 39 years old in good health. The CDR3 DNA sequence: TGCGCCAGCAGCTTGTCGGGGACTACCCTCTCTGGGGCCAACGTCCTGACTTTC. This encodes CASSLSGTTLSGANVLTF.